What follows describes a single T cell receptor beta chain. The sample is drawn from a study of blood T cell repertoires in COVID-19. Across the study: Samples representing acute and convalescent COVID-19 were sourced from the United States, Italy and Spain. PBMCs, B-cell-depleted T cells, or T cells were the source of the cDNA or gDNA that made up the material.

It was during active infection that Seattle patients were enrolled and then longitudinally followed. Original processing notes: Amplification with reference gene primers provided the estimates of nucleated cell counts. Profiling relied on immunoSEQ multiplex PCR, and the TCRdb table lists in-frame clones only, not all of them. V, J and clone size derive from that table, while D and trimming were established from the DNA sequence. The sample gives over 250,000 clones, roughly nine tenths of which show up once; around 2% is in the top ten. The CDR3 contains 16 residues. The trim removed 6 bases at V and 7 bases at J, leaving 12 bases unmatched. Germline assignment: CDR1 WNHNN and CDR2 SYGVQD (reference sequence).

The receptor was derived from a woman under 40 with COVID-19, enrolled during active disease. V and J are TRBV10-1 and TRBJ2-1, with TRBD1 matching 10 bases. The sequenced material came from peripheral blood. The DNA of the CDR3 is TGCGCCAGCAGCGTTACCGGGACAGGGGATCGGAATGAGCAGTTCTTC. It yields the protein CASSVTGTGDRNEQFF.